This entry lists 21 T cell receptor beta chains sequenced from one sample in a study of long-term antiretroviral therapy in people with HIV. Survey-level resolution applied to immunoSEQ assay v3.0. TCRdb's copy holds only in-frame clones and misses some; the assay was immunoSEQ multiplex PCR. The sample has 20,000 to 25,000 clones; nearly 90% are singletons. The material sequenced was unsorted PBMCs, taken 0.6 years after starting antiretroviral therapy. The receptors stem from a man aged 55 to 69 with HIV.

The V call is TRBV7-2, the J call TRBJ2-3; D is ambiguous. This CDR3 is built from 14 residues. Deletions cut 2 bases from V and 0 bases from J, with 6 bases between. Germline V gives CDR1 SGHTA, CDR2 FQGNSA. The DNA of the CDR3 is TGTGCCAGCAGCTTATCATCTAGCACAGATACGCAGTATTTT. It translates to CASSLSSSTDTQYF.

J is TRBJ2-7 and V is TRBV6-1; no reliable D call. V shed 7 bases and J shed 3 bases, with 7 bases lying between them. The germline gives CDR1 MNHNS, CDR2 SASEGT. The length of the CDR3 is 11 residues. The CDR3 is CASTEIYEQYF. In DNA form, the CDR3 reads TGTGCCAGCACCGAAATCTACGAGCAGTACTTC.

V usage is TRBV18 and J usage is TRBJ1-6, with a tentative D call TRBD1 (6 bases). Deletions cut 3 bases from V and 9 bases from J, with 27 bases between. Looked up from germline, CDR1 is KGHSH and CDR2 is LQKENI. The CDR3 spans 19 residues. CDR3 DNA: TGTGCCAGCTCACCTACCACAGGGACCTGGAGGTCGGGAAGTTCACCCCTCCACTTT. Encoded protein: CASSPTTGTWRSGSSPLHF.

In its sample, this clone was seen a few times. The CDR3 DNA reads as TGTGCCAGCAGCACCATGACAGGGGGCTACGAGCAGTACTTC. As protein: CASSTMTGGYEQYF. This chain uses TRBV11-2 with TRBJ2-7, with 9 bases matching TRBD1. Germline V gene sequence: CDR1 SGHAT, CDR2 FQNNGV. The CDR3 sequence is 14 residues long. V gave up 5 bases and J gave up 3 bases; unmatched junction bases: 5.

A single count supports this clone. The CDR3, as DNA: TGTGCCAGCAGCTTAGCTAGCGGGGGACCGGGTGTTACGCAGTATTTT. Its translation is CASSLASGGPGVTQYF. The rearrangement joins TRBV7-2 to TRBJ2-3; 9 nucleotides agree with TRBD2. Germline V gene sequence: CDR1 SGHTA, CDR2 FQGNSA. V dropped 0 bases and J dropped 8; count of bases not matched to a gene: 9. The CDR3 extends over 16 amino acids.

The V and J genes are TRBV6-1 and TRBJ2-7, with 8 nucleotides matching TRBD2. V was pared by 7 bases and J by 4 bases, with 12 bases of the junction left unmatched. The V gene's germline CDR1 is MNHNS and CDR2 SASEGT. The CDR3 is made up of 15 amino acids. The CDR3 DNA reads TGTGCCAGCACGACCCCCGCGGGAGGCCCTTACGAGCAGTACTTC. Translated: CASTTPAGGPYEQYF.

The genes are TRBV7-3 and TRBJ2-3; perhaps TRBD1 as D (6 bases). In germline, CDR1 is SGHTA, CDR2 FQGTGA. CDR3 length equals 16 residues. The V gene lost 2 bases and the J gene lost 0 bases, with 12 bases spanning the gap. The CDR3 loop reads CASSLLGAGSTDTQYF. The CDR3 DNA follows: TGTGCCAGCAGCTTATTGGGGGCCGGAAGCACAGATACGCAGTATTTT.

The CDR3 loop reads CASSSGHGIEAFF. CDR3 in DNA: TGTGCCAGCTCATCCGGACATGGGATTGAAGCTTTCTTT. This sequence joins TRBV18 and TRBJ1-1, with D maybe TRBD1 (5 bases). CDR1 and CDR2 from the germline V gene are KGHSH and LQKENI. The CDR3 sequence is 13 residues long. Deletions cut 5 bases from V and 7 bases from J, with 14 bases between. The full variable domain, with the rest looked up from reference TRBV18 and TRBJ1-1, is NAGVMQNPRHLVRRRGQEARLRCSPMKGHSHVYWYRQLPEEGLKFMVYLQKENIIDESGMPKERFSAEFPKEGPSILRIQQVVRGDSAAYFCASSSGHGIEAFFGQGTRLTVV.

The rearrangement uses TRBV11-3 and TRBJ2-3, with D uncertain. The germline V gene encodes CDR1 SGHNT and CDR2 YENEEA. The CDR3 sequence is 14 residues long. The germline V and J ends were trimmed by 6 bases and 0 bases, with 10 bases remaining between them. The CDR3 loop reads CASSASASTDTQYF. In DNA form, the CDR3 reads TGTGCCAGCAGTGCGTCGGCTAGCACAGATACGCAGTATTTT. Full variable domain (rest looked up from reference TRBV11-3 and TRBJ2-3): EAGVVQSPRYKIIEKKQPVAFWCNPISGHNTLYWYLQNLGQGPELLIRYENEEAVDDSQLPKDRFSAERLKGVDSTLKIQPAELGDSAVYLCASSASASTDTQYFGPGTRLTVL.

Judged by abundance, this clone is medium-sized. CDR3 protein: CASSDEDGLTDTQYF. Here the CDR3 DNA reads TGTGCCAGCAGTGACGAGGATGGTCTCACAGATACGCAGTATTTT. The chain recombines TRBV2 with TRBJ2-3; D remains ambiguous. With 3 bases removed from V and 2 bases from J, the gap between germline ends came to 12 bases. Germline values: CDR1 SNHLY, CDR2 FYNNEI. This CDR3 has 15 residues.

CDR3 sequence reads: CATTTGHNTGELFF. DNA of the CDR3: TGTGCCACTACAACAGGGCACAACACCGGGGAGCTGTTTTTT. The chain links TRBV7-3 to TRBJ2-2; tentative D call: TRBD1 (6 bases). Per germline, CDR1 SGHTA and CDR2 FQGTGA. There are 14 residues in the CDR3. V was trimmed by 10 bases and J by 2 bases, leaving 14 bases between them.

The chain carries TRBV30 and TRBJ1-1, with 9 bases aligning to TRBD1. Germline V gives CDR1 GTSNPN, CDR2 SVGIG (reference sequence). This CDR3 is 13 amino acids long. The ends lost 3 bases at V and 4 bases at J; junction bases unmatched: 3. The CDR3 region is CAWRRQGVTEAFF. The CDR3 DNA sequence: TGTGCCTGGAGGAGACAGGGGGTCACTGAAGCTTTCTTT.

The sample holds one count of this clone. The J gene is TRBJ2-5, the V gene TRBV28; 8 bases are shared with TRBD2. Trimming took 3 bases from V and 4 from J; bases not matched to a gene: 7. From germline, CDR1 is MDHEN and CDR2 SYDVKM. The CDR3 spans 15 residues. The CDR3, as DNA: TGTGCCAGCAGTTTGGGCGGGGGGCTAGTAGAGACCCAGTACTTC. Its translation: CASSLGGGLVETQYF. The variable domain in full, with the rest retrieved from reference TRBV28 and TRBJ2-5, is DVKVTQSSRYLVKRTGEKVFLECVQDMDHENMFWYRQDPGLGLRLIYFSYDVKMKEKGDIPEGYSVSREKKERFSLILESASTNQTSMYLCASSLGGGLVETQYFGPGTRLLVL.

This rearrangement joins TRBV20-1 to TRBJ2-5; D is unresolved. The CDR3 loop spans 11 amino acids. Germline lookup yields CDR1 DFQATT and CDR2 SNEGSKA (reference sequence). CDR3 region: CRPWGAETQYF. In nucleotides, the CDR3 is TGCAGGCCATGGGGTGCAGAGACCCAGTACTTC.

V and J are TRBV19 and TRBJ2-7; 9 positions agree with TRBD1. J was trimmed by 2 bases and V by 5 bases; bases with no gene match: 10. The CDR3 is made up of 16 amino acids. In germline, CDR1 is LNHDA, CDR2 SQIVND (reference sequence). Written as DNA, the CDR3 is TGTGCCAGTAGTCGGCTACCGGGACAGGGAACCTACGAGCAGTACTTC. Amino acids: CASSRLPGQGTYEQYF.

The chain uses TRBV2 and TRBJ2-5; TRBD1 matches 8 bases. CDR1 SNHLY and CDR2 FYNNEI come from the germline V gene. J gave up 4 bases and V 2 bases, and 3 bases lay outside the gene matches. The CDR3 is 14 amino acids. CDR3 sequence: CASSERQGRETQYF. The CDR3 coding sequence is TGTGCCAGCAGTGAAAGACAGGGGAGAGAGACCCAGTACTTC. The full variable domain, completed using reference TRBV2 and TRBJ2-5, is EPEVTQTPSHQVTQMGQEVILRCVPISNHLYFYWYRQILGQKVEFLVSFYNNEISEKSEIFDDQFSVERPDGSNFTLKIRSTKLEDSAMYFCASSERQGRETQYFGPGTRLLVL.

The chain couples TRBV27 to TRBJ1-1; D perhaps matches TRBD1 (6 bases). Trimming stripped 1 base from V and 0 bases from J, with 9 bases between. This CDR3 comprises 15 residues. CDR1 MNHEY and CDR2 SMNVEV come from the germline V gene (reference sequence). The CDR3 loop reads CASSLWRGLNTEAFF. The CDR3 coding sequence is TGTGCCAGCAGTTTATGGCGGGGGCTGAACACTGAAGCTTTCTTT.

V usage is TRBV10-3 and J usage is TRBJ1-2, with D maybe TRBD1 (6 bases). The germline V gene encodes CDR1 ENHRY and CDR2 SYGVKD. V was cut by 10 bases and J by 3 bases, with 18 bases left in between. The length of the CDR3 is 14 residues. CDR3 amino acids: CATRWAGADYGYTF. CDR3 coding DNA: TGTGCCACCAGATGGGCAGGGGCCGACTATGGCTACACCTTC.

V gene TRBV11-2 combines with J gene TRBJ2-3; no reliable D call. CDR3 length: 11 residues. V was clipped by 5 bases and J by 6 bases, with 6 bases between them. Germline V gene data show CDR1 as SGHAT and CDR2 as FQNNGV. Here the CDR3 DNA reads TGTGCCAGCAGCCCGATGGATACGCAGTATTTT. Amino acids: CASSPMDTQYF.

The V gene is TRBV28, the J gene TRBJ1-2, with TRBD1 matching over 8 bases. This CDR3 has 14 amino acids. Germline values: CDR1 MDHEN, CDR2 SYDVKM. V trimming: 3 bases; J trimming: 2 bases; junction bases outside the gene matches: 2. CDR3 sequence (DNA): TGTGCCAGCAGTTTGCGGGACAGGAACTATGGCTACACCTTC. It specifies CASSLRDRNYGYTF.

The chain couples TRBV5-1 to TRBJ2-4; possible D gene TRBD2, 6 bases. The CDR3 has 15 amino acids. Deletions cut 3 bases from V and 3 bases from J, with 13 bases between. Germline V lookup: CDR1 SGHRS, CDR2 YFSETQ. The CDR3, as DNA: TGCGCCAGCAGCTCTGACGGGAGATTCAAAAACATTCAGTACTTC. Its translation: CASSSDGRFKNIQYF.